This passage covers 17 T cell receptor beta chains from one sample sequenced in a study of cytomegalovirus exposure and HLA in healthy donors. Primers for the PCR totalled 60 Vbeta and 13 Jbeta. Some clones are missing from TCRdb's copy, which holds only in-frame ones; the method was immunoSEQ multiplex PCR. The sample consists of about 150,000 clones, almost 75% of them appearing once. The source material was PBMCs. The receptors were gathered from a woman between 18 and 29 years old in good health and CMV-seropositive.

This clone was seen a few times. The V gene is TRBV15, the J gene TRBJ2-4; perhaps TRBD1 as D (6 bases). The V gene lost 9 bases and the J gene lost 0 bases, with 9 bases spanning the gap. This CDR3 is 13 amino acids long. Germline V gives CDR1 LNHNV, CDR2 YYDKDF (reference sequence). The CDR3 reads CATKQGAKNIQYF. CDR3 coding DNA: TGTGCCACGAAACAGGGAGCCAAAAACATTCAGTACTTC.

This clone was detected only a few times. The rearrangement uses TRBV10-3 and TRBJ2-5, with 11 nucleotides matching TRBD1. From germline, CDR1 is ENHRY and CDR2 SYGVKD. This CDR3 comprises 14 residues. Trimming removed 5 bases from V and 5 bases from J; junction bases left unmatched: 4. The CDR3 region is CAISRTGGAETQYF. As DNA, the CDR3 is TGTGCCATCAGTAGGACAGGGGGCGCGGAGACCCAGTACTTC.

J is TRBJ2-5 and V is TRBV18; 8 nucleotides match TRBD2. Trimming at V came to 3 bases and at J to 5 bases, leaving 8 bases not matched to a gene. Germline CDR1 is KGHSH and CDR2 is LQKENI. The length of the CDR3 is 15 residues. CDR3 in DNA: TGTGCCAGCTCACCCTCTAGCGGGTCGGTGGAGACCCAGTACTTC. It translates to CASSPSSGSVETQYF.

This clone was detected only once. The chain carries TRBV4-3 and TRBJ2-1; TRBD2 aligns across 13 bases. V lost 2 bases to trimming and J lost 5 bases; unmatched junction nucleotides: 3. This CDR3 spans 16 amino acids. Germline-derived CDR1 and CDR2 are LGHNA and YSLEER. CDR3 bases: TGCGCCAGCAGCCAATCGACTAGCGGGGGGCACAATGAGCAGTTCTTC. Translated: CASSQSTSGGHNEQFF.

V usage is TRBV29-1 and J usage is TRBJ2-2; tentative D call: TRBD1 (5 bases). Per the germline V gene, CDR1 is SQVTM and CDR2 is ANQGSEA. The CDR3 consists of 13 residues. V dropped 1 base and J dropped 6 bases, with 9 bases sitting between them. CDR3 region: CSVEAGNPGELFF. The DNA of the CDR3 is TGCAGCGTTGAAGCAGGGAATCCCGGGGAGCTGTTTTTT.

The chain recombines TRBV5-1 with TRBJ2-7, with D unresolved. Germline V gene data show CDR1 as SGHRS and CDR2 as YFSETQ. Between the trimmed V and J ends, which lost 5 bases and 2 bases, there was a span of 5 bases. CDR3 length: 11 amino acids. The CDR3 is CASSSAYEQYF. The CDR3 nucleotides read TGCGCCAGCAGTTCGGCCTACGAGCAGTACTTC.

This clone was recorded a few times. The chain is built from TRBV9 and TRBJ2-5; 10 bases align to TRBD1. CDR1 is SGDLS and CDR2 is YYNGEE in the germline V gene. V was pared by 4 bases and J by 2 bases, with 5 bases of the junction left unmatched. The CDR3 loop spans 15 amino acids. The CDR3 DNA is TGTGCCAGCAGCCTTGGGACAGGGGCTCAAGAGACCCAGTACTTC. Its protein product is CASSLGTGAQETQYF.

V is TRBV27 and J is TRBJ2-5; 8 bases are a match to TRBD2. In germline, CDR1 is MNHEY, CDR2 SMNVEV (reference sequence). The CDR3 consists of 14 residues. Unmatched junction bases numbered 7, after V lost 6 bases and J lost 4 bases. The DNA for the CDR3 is TGTGCCAGCAGAAAAGCGGGGGTTGGAGAGACCCAGTACTTC. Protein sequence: CASRKAGVGETQYF.

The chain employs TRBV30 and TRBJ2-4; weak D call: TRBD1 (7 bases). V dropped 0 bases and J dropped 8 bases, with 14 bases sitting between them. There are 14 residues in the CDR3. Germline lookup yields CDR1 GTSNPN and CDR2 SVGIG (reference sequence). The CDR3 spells CAWSVSGGWDIQYF. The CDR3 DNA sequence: TGTGCCTGGAGTGTATCAGGGGGGTGGGACATTCAGTACTTC. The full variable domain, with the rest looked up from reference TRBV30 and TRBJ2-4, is SQTIHQWPATLVQPVGSPLSLECTVEGTSNPNLYWYRQAAGRGLQLLFYSVGIGQISSEVPQNLSASRPQDRQFILSSKKLLLSDSGFYLCAWSVSGGWDIQYFGAGTRLSVL.

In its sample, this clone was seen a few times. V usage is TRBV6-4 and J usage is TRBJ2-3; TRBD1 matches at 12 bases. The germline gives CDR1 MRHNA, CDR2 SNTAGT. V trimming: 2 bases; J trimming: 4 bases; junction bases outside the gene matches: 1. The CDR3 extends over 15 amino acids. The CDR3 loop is CASSDGTGGADTQYF. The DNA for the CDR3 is TGTGCCAGCAGTGACGGGACAGGGGGCGCAGATACGCAGTATTTT.

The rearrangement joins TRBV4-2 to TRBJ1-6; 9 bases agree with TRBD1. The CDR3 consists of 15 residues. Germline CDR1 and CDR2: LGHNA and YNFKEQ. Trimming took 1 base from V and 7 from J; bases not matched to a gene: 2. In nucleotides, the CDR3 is TGTGCCAGCAGCCAAGGACAGGGGGACAATTCACCCCTCCACTTT. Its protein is CASSQGQGDNSPLHF.

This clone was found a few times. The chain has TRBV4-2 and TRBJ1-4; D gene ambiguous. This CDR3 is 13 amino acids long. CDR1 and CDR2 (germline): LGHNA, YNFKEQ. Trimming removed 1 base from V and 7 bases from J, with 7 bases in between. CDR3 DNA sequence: TGTGCCAGCAGCCAAGGGCGGATTGAAAAACTGTTTTTT. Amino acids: CASSQGRIEKLFF.

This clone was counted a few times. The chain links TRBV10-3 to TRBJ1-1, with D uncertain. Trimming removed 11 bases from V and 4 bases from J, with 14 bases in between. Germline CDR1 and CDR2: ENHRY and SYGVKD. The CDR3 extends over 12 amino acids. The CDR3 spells CAVSPGSTEAFF. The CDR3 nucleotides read TGTGCCGTTAGTCCAGGTAGCACTGAAGCTTTCTTT.

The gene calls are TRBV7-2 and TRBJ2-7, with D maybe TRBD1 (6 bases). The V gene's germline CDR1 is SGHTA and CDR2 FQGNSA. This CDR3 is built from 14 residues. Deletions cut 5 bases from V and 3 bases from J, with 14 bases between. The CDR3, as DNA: TGTGCCAGCAGCCAAAAGGACAGATACTACGAGCAGTACTTC. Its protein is CASSQKDRYYEQYF.

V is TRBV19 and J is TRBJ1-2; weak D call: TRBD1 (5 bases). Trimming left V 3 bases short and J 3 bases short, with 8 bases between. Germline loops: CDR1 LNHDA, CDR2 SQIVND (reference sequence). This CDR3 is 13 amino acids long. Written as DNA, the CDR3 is TGTGCCAGTAGTATTCAGGGTGACTATGGCTACACCTTC. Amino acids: CASSIQGDYGYTF.

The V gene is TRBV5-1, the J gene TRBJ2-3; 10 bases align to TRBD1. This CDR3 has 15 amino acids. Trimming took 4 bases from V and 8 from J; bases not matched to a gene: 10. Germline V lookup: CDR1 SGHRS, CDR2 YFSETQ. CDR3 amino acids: CASSPSTGGGSTQYF. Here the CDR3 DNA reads TGCGCCAGCAGCCCGTCGACAGGGGGCGGTAGTACGCAGTATTTT.

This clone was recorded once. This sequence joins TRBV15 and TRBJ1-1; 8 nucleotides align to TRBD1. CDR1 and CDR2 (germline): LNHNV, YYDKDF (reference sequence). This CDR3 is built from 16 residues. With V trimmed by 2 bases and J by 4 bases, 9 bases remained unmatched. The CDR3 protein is CATSRIRPGGFTEAFF. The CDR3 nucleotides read TGTGCCACCAGCAGAATACGACCAGGGGGCTTCACTGAAGCTTTCTTT.